This record concerns one T cell receptor beta chain sequence. Its antigen remains unidentified. The same CDR3 also results from other DNA sequences found in this sample. CDR3 length equals 14 residues. Trimming cost V 3 bases and J 5 bases, with 13 bases left between them. The germline V gene encodes CDR1 KGHSH and CDR2 LQKENI. This sample is part of a study of shared clonotypes between healthy human individuals. Assay used: immunoSEQ multiplex PCR; TCRdb lists only in-frame clones, some missing. The profile shows some 2,000,000 clones, 85% to 95% of them singletons. Study results and limitations: Only blood was sampled, and tissue TCR repertoires likely differ from blood ones.

CD4+ cells were split into CD45RA+ naive and CD45RA-negative memory subsets. The chain employs TRBV18 and TRBJ1-1; D may be TRBD1 (6 bases). This receptor was obtained from a man aged 18 to 29 in good health. The material sequenced was naive CD4+ T cells sorted from blood. This sample's subset: CD45RA+ positively selected. CDR3 in DNA: TGTGCCAGCTCACCGTTACAGGGCGAGACTGAAGCTTTCTTT. It specifies CASSPLQGETEAFF.